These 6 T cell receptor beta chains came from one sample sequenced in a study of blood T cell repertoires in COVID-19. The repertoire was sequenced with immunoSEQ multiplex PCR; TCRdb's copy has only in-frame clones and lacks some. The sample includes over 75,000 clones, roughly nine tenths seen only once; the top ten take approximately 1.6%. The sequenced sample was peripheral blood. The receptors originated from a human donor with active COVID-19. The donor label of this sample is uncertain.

The CDR3 DNA reads as TGCGCCAGCAGCCAACTTATAAACACCGGGGAGCTGTTTTTT. Encoded protein: CASSQLINTGELFF. This chain links TRBV4-3 with TRBJ2-2; no reliable D call. Trimming shortened V by 2 bases and J by 2 bases, and 6 bases separated the two germline ends. The CDR3 loop spans 14 amino acids. Germline-derived CDR1 and CDR2 are LGHNA and YSLEER.

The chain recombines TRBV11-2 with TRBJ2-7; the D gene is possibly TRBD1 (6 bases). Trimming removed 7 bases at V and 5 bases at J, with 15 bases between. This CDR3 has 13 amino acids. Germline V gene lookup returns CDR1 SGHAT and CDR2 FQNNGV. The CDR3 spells CASNQIRGHEQYF. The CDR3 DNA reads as TGTGCCAGCAACCAAATCAGGGGCCACGAGCAGTACTTC. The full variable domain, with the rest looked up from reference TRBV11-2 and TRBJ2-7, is EAGVAQSPRYKIIEKRQSVAFWCNPISGHATLYWYQQILGQGPKLLIQFQNNGVVDDSQLPKDRFSAERLKGVDSTLKIQPAKLEDSAVYLCASNQIRGHEQYFGPGTRLTVT.

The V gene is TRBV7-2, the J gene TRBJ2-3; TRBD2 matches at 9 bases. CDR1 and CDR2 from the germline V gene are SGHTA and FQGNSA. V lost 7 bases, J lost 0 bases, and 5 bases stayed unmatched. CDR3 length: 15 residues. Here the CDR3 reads CASTLSGGSTDTQYF. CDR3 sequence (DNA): TGTGCCAGCACCCTTAGCGGGGGTAGCACAGATACGCAGTATTTT. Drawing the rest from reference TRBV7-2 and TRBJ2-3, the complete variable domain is GAGVSQSPSNKVTEKGKDVELRCDPISGHTALYWYRQSLGQGLEFLIYFQGNSAPDKSGLPSDRFSAERTGGSVSTLTIQRTQQEDSAVYLCASTLSGGSTDTQYFGPGTRLTVL.

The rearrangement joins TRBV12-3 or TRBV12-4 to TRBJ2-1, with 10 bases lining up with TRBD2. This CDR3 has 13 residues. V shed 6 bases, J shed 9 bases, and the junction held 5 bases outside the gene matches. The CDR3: CASRRTSGGEQFF. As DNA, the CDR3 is TGTGCCAGCAGAAGGACTAGCGGAGGTGAGCAGTTCTTC.

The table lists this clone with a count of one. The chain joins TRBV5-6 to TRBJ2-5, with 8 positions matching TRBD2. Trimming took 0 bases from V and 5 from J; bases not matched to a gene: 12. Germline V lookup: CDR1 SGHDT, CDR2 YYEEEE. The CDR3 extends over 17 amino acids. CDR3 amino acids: CASSLEIAGSTGETQYF. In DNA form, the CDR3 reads TGTGCCAGCAGCTTGGAAATAGCGGGGAGTACCGGCGAGACCCAGTACTTC.

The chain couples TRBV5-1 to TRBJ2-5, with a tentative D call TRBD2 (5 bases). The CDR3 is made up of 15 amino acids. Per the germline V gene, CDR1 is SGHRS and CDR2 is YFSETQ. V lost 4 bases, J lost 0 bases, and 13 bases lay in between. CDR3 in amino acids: CASSRGKAHQETQYF. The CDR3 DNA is TGCGCCAGCAGCCGGGGTAAAGCTCACCAAGAGACCCAGTACTTC.